Sequencing of this T cell receptor beta chain was carried out in a study of cytomegalovirus exposure and HLA in healthy donors. Study as a whole: Tens of millions of unique TCR sequences came from HLA-typed donors in an early release.

General observations from the study: In an earlier analysis, productive rearrangement rates for most beta V segments clustered near 90% or 30%. An assumption of roughly uniform sequencing depth across donors underlay the presence/absence analyses.

With respect to this clone: The antigen is not known.

Both 60 Vbeta primers and 13 Jbeta primers went into the PCR. Method: immunoSEQ multiplex PCR; TCRdb's copy keeps in-frame clones and lacks some. Counted here are nearly 200,000 clones, around 86% occurring once; the ten biggest clones make up 1% to 1.5%. CDR1 is SQVTM and CDR2 is ANQGSEA in the germline V gene. After removal of 3 bases from V and 5 bases from J, the junction contained 7 bases not matched to a gene. The CDR3 has 14 amino acids. The sequencing input was PBMCs. This receptor was obtained from a man aged 25 to 45 in good health and CMV-seronegative. The chain uses TRBV29-1 and TRBJ1-1; 9 nucleotides align to TRBD1. The CDR3 spells CSVDRQGVRTEAFF. CDR3 nucleotide sequence: TGCAGCGTTGACCGACAGGGGGTAAGGACTGAAGCTTTCTTT.